The 7 T cell receptor beta chains reported below all come from one sample, sequenced in a study of blood T cell repertoires in COVID-19. Profiled with immunoSEQ multiplex PCR; TCRdb holds only in-frame clones, not every one. The sample has about 100,000 clones, just under 85% seen once. The specimen sequenced was peripheral blood. These TCRs come from a woman aged 80 or over with active or convalescent COVID-19.

This chain joins TRBV6-2 or TRBV6-3 and TRBJ2-1, with 9 bases identical to TRBD2. CDR1 MNHEY and CDR2 SVGEGT come from the germline V gene. This CDR3 region has 17 residues. V was pared by 6 bases and J by 9 bases, with 18 bases of the junction left unmatched. For the CDR3, the DNA is TGTGCCAGCAGCCCTCCCCATGGGCGGGGGGGCCTTGGTGAGCAGTTCTTC. Amino acids: CASSPPHGRGGLGEQFF.

The CDR3 sequence: CASSQAQGAETQYF. The CDR3 DNA follows: TGCGCCAGCAGCCAAGCACAGGGGGCAGAGACCCAGTACTTC. The chain carries TRBV4-1 and TRBJ2-5, with 9 bases lining up with TRBD1. Germline CDR1 reads MGHRA; CDR2 reads YSYEKL. The CDR3 consists of 14 residues. The J segment lost 4 bases and the V segment lost 1 base, leaving 1 base of the junction unmatched.

Written as DNA, the CDR3 is TGTGCCAGCAGCCAAGAGGGCCTAGCCCACAATGAGCAGTTCTTC. Its protein is CASSQEGLAHNEQFF. J is TRBJ2-1 and V is TRBV3-1 (or the pseudogene TRBV3-2); a possible D gene is TRBD2 (5 bases). From germline, CDR1 is LGHDT and CDR2 YNNKEL (reference sequence). The CDR3 has 15 amino acids. V lost 0 bases to trimming and J lost 5 bases, with 11 bases between them.

CDR3 region: CASSLPDRARGEKLFF. CDR3 coding DNA: TGTGCCAGCAGCTTACCTGACAGGGCCCGAGGGGAAAAACTGTTTTTT. The J gene is TRBJ1-4, the V gene TRBV11-2; 7 nucleotides align to TRBD1. CDR1 and CDR2 (germline): SGHAT, FQNNGV. This CDR3 is 16 amino acids long. Trimming removed 2 bases from V and 8 bases from J; junction bases left unmatched: 11.

The sample holds one count of this clone. The chain uses TRBV6-1 and TRBJ2-2; D might be TRBD2 (5 bases). The CDR3 is 14 amino acids. Between the trimmed V and J ends, which lost 3 bases and 7 bases, there was a span of 12 bases. Germline CDR1 is MNHNS and CDR2 is SASEGT. CDR3 coding DNA: TGTGCCAGCAGTGAGCAGATCGGGGACGGGGAGCTGTTTTTT. Protein: CASSEQIGDGELFF.

This CDR3 reads CASSEYRAGTGEQYF. The CDR3 DNA reads TGTGCCAGCAGTGAGTACAGGGCAGGGACGGGGGAGCAGTACTTC. V gene TRBV7-9 combines with J gene TRBJ2-7, with D maybe TRBD1 (6 bases). The CDR3 sequence is 15 residues long. Germline V gene data show CDR1 as SEHNR and CDR2 as FQNEAQ (reference sequence). Trimming cost V 6 bases and J 7 bases, with 22 bases left between them.

V gene TRBV2 combines with J gene TRBJ2-7; 8 bases are shared with TRBD1. The CDR3 loop spans 13 amino acids. Unmatched junction bases numbered 8, after V lost 7 bases and J lost 6 bases. The germline V gene encodes CDR1 SNHLY and CDR2 FYNNEI. CDR3 nucleotide sequence: TGTGCCAGCAACGACAGGGGAAAGGGCGAGCAGTACTTC. Translating it yields CASNDRGKGEQYF.